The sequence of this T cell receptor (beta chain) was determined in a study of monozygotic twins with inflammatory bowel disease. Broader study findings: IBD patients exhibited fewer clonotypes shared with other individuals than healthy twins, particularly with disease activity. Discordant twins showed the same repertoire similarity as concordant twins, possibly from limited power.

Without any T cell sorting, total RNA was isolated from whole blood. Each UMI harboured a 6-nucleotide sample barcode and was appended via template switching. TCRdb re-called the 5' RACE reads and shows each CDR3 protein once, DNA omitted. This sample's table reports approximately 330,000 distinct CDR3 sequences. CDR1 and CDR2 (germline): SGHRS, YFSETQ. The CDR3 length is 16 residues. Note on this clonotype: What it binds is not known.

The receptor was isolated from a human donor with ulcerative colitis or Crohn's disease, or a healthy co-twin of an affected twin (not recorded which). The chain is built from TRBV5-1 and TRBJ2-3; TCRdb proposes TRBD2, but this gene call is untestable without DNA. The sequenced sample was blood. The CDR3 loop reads CASSLGASGKEVRQYF.